This T cell receptor (beta chain) was recorded in a study of CD8 T cells in ankylosing spondylitis. Quantitative 5'-RACE with molecular barcodes generated TCR beta libraries. TCRdb passed the 5' RACE reads through MiXCR, listing each CDR3 protein once. Among about 440,000 distinct CDR3 sequences listed, more than 15% were seen once. On this clonotype: The antigen remains unidentified.

V lost 1 base and J lost 0, with 5 bases in between. The CDR3 sequence is 14 residues long. CDR1 and CDR2 (germline): MGHRA, YSYEKL. Findings and limits, study-wide: According to the report, clones linked to the disease were significantly enriched in matched synovial fluid samples taken from ankylosing spondylitis patients. Past research had described some motif variants in reactive arthritis synovial fluid and blood. Ankylosing spondylitis blood appeared to carry a characteristic TCR beta motif of roughly 8 highly homologous variants.

Sequencing was done on a sample of blood, either unsorted or a sorted T cell fraction (not recorded which). The sequence derives from a male donor with ankylosing spondylitis. V and J are TRBV4-1 and TRBJ2-3; no definite D call. CDR3 sequence reads: CASSQVGSTDTQYF. CDR3 nucleotide sequence: TGCGCCAGCAGCCAAGTTGGAAGCACAGATACGCAGTATTTT.